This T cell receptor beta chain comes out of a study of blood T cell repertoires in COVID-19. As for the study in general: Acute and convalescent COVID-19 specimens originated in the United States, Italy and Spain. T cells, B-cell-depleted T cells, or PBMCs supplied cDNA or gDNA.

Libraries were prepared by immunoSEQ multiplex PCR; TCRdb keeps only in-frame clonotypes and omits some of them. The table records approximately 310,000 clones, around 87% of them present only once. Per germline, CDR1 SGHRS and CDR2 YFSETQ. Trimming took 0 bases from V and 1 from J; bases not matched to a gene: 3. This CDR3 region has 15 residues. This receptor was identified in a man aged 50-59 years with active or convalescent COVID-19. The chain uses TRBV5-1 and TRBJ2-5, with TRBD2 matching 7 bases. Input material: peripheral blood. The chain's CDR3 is CASSLGSGPQETQYF. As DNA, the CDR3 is TGCGCCAGCAGCTTGGGTAGCGGGCCCCAAGAGACCCAGTACTTC. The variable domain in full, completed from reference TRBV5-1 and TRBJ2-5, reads KAGVTQTPRYLIKTRGQQVTLSCSPISGHRSVSWYQQTPGQGLQFLFEYFSETQRNKGNFPGRFSGRQFSNSRSEMNVSTLELGDSALYLCASSLGSGPQETQYFGPGTRLLVL.